This TCR beta chain was sequenced during a study of cytomegalovirus exposure and HLA in healthy donors. Germline V gene data show CDR1 as LGHNA and CDR2 as YSLEER. V lost 4 bases, J lost 4 bases, and 9 bases stayed unmatched. There are 16 residues in the CDR3. With 60 Vbeta and 13 Jbeta primers, the PCR was carried out. The table came from immunoSEQ multiplex PCR; TCRdb's copy has only in-frame clones and leaves some out. The data show about 130,000 clones, with over 75% seen just once and 5.5% to 7.5% held by the top ten. This TCR was recovered from a woman aged 35 to 49 in good health and CMV-seropositive. The specimen sequenced was PBMCs. The gene calls are TRBV4-3 and TRBJ2-1; 8 positions match TRBD1. The CDR3 bases are TGCGCCAGCAGCCGAGATAGACAGGGGCGATACAATGAGCAGTTCTTC. It is translated as CASSRDRQGRYNEQFF.